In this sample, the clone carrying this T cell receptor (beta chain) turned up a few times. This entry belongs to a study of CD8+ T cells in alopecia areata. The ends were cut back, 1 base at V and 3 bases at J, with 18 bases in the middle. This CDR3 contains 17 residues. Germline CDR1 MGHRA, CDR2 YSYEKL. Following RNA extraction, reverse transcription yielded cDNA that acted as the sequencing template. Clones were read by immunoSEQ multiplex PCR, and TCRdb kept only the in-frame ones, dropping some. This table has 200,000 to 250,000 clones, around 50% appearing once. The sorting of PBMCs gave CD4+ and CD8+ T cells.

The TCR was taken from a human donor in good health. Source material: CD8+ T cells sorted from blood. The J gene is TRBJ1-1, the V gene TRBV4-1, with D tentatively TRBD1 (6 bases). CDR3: CASSQVAGESWDTEAFF. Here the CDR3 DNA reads TGCGCCAGCAGCCAAGTCGCAGGGGAGTCATGGGACACTGAAGCTTTCTTT.